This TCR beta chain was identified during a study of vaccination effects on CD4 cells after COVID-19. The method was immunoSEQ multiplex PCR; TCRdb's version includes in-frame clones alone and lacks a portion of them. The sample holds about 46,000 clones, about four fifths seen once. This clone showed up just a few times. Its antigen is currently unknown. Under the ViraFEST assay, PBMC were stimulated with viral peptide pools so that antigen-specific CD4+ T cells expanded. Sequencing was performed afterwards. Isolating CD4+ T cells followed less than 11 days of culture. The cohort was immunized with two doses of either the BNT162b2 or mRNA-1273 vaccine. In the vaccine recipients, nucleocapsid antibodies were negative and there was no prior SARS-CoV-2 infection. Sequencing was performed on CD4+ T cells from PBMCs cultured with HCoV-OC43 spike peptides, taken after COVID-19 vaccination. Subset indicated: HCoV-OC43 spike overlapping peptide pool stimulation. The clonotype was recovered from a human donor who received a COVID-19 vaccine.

The CDR3 protein is CSATPTGEQYF. The DNA for the CDR3 is TGCAGTGCCACACCGACCGGCGAGCAGTACTTC. V and J are TRBV20-1 and TRBJ2-7; D ambiguous. The V gene lost 6 bases and the J gene lost 6 bases, with 12 bases spanning the gap. The germline gives CDR1 DFQATT, CDR2 SNEGSKA (reference sequence). The CDR3 is 11 amino acids.